These 24 T cell receptor beta chains were all obtained from the same sample, sequenced in a study of T-cell reconstitution after alpha-beta-depleted transplantation in children. Unique molecular identifiers were used to barcode this TCRbeta library. TCRdb redid the calling of the PCR reads with MiXCR, one entry per CDR3 protein. The sample carries about 360,000 distinct CDR3 sequences, 10% to 15% recorded once. Sample: PBMCs, taken from the stem cell graft. Receptor source: a human donor who donated a stem cell graft to a child with Fanconi anemia.

This clonotype was detected a few times. For the CDR3, the DNA is TGTGCCAGTAGTGTCGATTCCAGGTATAGCAATCAGCCCCAGCATTTT. It yields the protein CASSVDSRYSNQPQHF. The chain uses TRBV19 and TRBJ1-5; D gene unclear. Germline CDR1 reads LNHDA; CDR2 reads SQIVND (reference sequence). With 5 bases removed from V and 0 bases from J, the gap between germline ends came to 14 bases. The CDR3 length is 16 residues. The full variable domain, with the rest looked up from reference TRBV19 and TRBJ1-5, is DGGITQSPKYLFRKEGQNVTLSCEQNLNHDAMYWYRQDPGQGLRLIYYSQIVNDFQKGDIAEGYSVSREKKESFPLTVTSAQKNPTAFYLCASSVDSRYSNQPQHFGDGTRLSIL.

The V gene is TRBV7-2, the J gene TRBJ2-4; weak D call: TRBD2 (6 bases). Trimming removed 8 bases from V and 9 bases from J, with 23 bases in between. Germline V gene sequence: CDR1 SGHTA, CDR2 FQGNSA. This CDR3 comprises 15 residues. The CDR3 nucleotides are TGTGCCAGCTCGGGGACTTCCCGTGTTGCGGGCATTCAGTACTTC. This encodes CASSGTSRVAGIQYF.

This clonotype has just a few counts. The chain combines TRBV27 with TRBJ2-3; weak D call: TRBD1 (5 bases). Trimming left V 6 bases short and J 2 bases short, with 12 bases between. Germline CDR1 is MNHEY and CDR2 is SMNVEV (reference sequence). This CDR3 has 14 residues. CDR3 in DNA: TGTGCCAGCAGATACAGGTTGATCACAGATACGCAGTATTTT. This sequence encodes CASRYRLITDTQYF.

This clonotype was found a few times. V gene TRBV12-5 combines with J gene TRBJ2-3; 9 bases fit TRBD2. The CDR3 consists of 17 residues. The V and J ends lost 1 base and 4 bases, in that order; junction bases with no gene match: 9. Germline loops: CDR1 LGHNT, CDR2 FRNRAP. CDR3: CASGLGLSGGQPDTQYF. The CDR3 nucleotides are TGTGCTAGTGGTTTGGGACTGAGCGGGGGGCAGCCAGATACGCAGTATTTT. Combining the CDR3 with reference TRBV12-5 and TRBJ2-3 gives the whole variable domain DARVTQTPRHKVTEMGQEVTMRCQPILGHNTVFWYRQTMMQGLELLAYFRNRAPLDDSGMPKDRFSAEMPDATLATLKIQPSEPRDSAVYFCASGLGLSGGQPDTQYFGPGTRLTVL.

This chain connects TRBV5-5 to TRBJ2-1; D is ambiguous. Germline V CDR1 and CDR2: SGHKS, YYEKEE (reference sequence). The CDR3 spans 15 residues. Trimming cost V 4 bases and J 9 bases, with 20 bases left between them. The DNA of the CDR3 is TGTGCCAGCAGCCCCGAAGGGCCAGCGCGGAGTGAGCAGTTCTTC. Its translation: CASSPEGPARSEQFF.

In this sample, this clonotype turned up many times. The chain recombines TRBV6-2 or TRBV6-3 with TRBJ2-1; unclear D gene. Trimming removed 3 bases from V and 1 base from J, with 13 bases in between. Per the germline V gene, CDR1 is MNHEY and CDR2 is SVGEGT. CDR3 length equals 16 residues. CDR3 DNA: TGTGCCAGCAGTTATGGAGACGGATTATCCTACAATGAGCAGTTCTTC. This encodes CASSYGDGLSYNEQFF.

This clonotype was found many times. This chain joins TRBV29-1 and TRBJ2-3; D not resolved. Deletions cut 5 bases from V and 1 base from J, with 13 bases between. CDR1 and CDR2 (germline): SQVTM, ANQGSEA. The CDR3 loop spans 14 amino acids. The CDR3 nucleotides read TGCAGCGTTTTCCAGGCGCCTGGCACAGATACGCAGTATTTT. The encoded protein is CSVFQAPGTDTQYF.

This clonotype was counted only a few times. The V call is TRBV5-1, the J call TRBJ2-1; D assignment may be TRBD1 or TRBD2 (7 bases each). Between the trimmed V and J ends, which lost 4 bases and 4 bases, there was a span of 21 bases. This CDR3 has 17 amino acids. Germline V gives CDR1 SGHRS, CDR2 YFSETQ. The CDR3 spells CASSPYSNRGGYNEQFF. The CDR3 coding sequence is TGCGCCAGCAGCCCCTATTCAAACAGGGGAGGGTACAATGAGCAGTTCTTC.

This clonotype was counted ten times or more. The chain is built from TRBV12-3 or TRBV12-4 and TRBJ1-5; D gene unclear. V was trimmed by 6 bases and J by 3 bases, leaving 9 bases between them. The CDR3 contains 13 residues. The CDR3 spells CASSPGINQPQHF. In DNA form, the CDR3 reads TGTGCCAGCAGCCCGGGGATCAATCAGCCCCAGCATTTT.

The chain employs TRBV6-5 and TRBJ2-7; D call uncertain. With 6 bases removed from V and 0 bases from J, the gap between germline ends came to 6 bases. Germline V gene sequence: CDR1 MNHEY, CDR2 SVGAGI. The CDR3 length is 12 residues. The CDR3 loop is CASRDVSYEQYF. DNA for the CDR3: TGTGCCAGCAGGGACGTCTCCTACGAGCAGTACTTC.

This clonotype was counted ten times or more. This chain connects TRBV5-4 to TRBJ2-3, with D hard to call. The CDR3 spans 12 residues. With 1 base removed from V and 3 bases from J, the gap between germline ends came to 3 bases. Germline V lookup: CDR1 SGHNT, CDR2 YYREEE (reference sequence). The DNA of the CDR3 is TGTGCCAGCAGCTTGCGTACAGATACGCAGTATTTT. It encodes CASSLRTDTQYF.

This clonotype was seen ten or more times. V is TRBV6-6 and J is TRBJ2-5; 7 positions agree with TRBD1. CDR3 length equals 12 residues. In germline, CDR1 is MNHNY, CDR2 SVGAGI (reference sequence). The V and J ends lost 5 bases and 7 bases, in that order; junction bases with no gene match: 4. In DNA form, the CDR3 reads TGTGCCAGCAGTCAAGGGGGCGCGACCCAGTACTTC. It yields the protein CASSQGGATQYF.

The chain employs TRBV18 and TRBJ1-5; no clear D. Germline lookup yields CDR1 KGHSH and CDR2 LQKENI. V was pared by 4 bases and J by 4 bases, with 11 bases between. The CDR3 length is 14 residues. In DNA, the CDR3 is TGTGCCAGCTCACTCGGGGATAGGAATCAGCCCCAGCATTTT. This encodes CASSLGDRNQPQHF.

The table lists this clonotype with many counts. The rearrangement links TRBV29-1 to TRBJ2-3; maybe TRBD2 (6 bases). There are 13 residues in the CDR3. The V end was cut by 4 bases, the J end by 6 bases, with 14 bases between. The germline gives CDR1 SQVTM, CDR2 ANQGSEA. CDR3 in amino acids: CSVASPGRDTQYF. Here the CDR3 DNA reads TGCAGCGTTGCCTCCCCTGGGAGGGATACGCAGTATTTT.

The CDR3 sequence is CASSYRGSGANVLTF. CDR3 bases: TGTGCCAGCAGTTACAGGGGCTCTGGGGCCAACGTCCTGACTTTC. The chain carries TRBV12-3 or TRBV12-4 and TRBJ2-6, with 7 nucleotides matching TRBD1. This CDR3 region has 15 residues. Unmatched junction bases numbered 0, after V lost 4 bases and J lost 0 bases.

The chain links TRBV12-3 or TRBV12-4 to TRBJ1-2; 10 bases agree with TRBD1. V shed 6 bases, J shed 6 bases, and the junction held 7 bases outside the gene matches. The CDR3 loop spans 14 amino acids. DNA for the CDR3: TGTGCCAGCAGCCGACAGGGGGCTAAGAATGGCTACACCTTC. Protein product: CASSRQGAKNGYTF.

This clonotype occurred many times. The chain recombines TRBV5-4 with TRBJ2-1, with D perhaps given as TRBD1 or TRBD2 (5 bases each). This CDR3 has 16 residues. Trimming removed 6 bases from V and 7 bases from J, with 23 bases in between. Germline CDR1 and CDR2: SGHNT and YYREEE (reference sequence). The CDR3 DNA is TGTGCCAGCACCCGAGGGGTTAGGGTTGAGGAGAATGAGCAGTTCTTC. It is translated as CASTRGVRVEENEQFF.

This clonotype occurred many times. V gene TRBV11-2 combines with J gene TRBJ2-1, with 12 bases matching TRBD2. V shed 5 bases, J shed 5 bases, and the junction held 10 bases outside the gene matches. Germline CDR1 is SGHAT and CDR2 is FQNNGV. The CDR3 length is 17 residues. The CDR3 region is CASSRRPWTSGDNEQFF. CDR3 bases: TGTGCCAGCAGCCGCCGGCCCTGGACTAGCGGGGACAATGAGCAGTTCTTC. The variable domain in full, completed from reference TRBV11-2 and TRBJ2-1, reads EAGVAQSPRYKIIEKRQSVAFWCNPISGHATLYWYQQILGQGPKLLIQFQNNGVVDDSQLPKDRFSAERLKGVDSTLKIQPAKLEDSAVYLCASSRRPWTSGDNEQFFGPGTRLTVL.

This clonotype was counted between two and nine times. V is TRBV12-3 or TRBV12-4 and J is TRBJ1-2, with 7 bases lining up with TRBD1. V lost 6 bases, J lost 1 base, and 11 bases stayed unmatched. The CDR3 covers 16 residues. The CDR3 sequence is CASRTNQGELNYGYTF. CDR3 bases: TGTGCCAGCAGAACTAATCAGGGGGAACTTAACTATGGCTACACCTTC.

This clonotype was seen repeatedly, ten times or more. V is TRBV12-3 or TRBV12-4 and J is TRBJ2-1; D uncertain. The V end lost 5 bases, the J end lost 0 bases, and 14 bases lay between the germline ends. This CDR3 contains 16 residues. As DNA, the CDR3 is TGTGCCAGCAGTCCTTCTTTTACACGCTCCTACAATGAGCAGTTCTTC. This translates into CASSPSFTRSYNEQFF.

This clonotype was counted ten times or more. The CDR3 here is CASREQADTQYF. The CDR3 DNA sequence: TGCGCCAGCAGGGAGCAGGCAGATACGCAGTATTTT. This rearrangement joins TRBV5-1 to TRBJ2-3; no firm D call. Trimming took off 5 bases at V and 4 bases at J, with 8 bases between the two ends. The CDR3 covers 12 residues. Germline loops: CDR1 SGHRS, CDR2 YFSETQ.

The sample holds a few counts of this clonotype. The chain has TRBV10-3 and TRBJ1-1; a weak D match, TRBD1 (5 bases). The CDR3 spans 16 residues. Germline loops: CDR1 ENHRY, CDR2 SYGVKD. V lost 0 bases and J lost 3, with 14 bases in between. The CDR3 region has the DNA TGTGCCATCAGTGAGTCTGGGGGGAACCCTTACACTGAAGCTTTCTTT. Its protein is CAISESGGNPYTEAFF.

V and J are TRBV7-8 and TRBJ2-2, with 9 bases matching TRBD1. The J segment lost 5 bases and the V segment lost 2 bases, leaving 9 bases of the junction unmatched. The CDR3 sequence is 17 residues long. CDR1 is SGHVS, CDR2 FQNEAQ, per germline. The CDR3, as DNA: TGTGCCAGCAGCTTAATCCCGGACAGGGGAGGTACCGGGGAGCTGTTTTTT. Protein product: CASSLIPDRGGTGELFF.

The chain links TRBV10-3 to TRBJ2-1; a weak D match, TRBD1 (6 bases). Germline CDR1 is ENHRY and CDR2 is SYGVKD. CDR3 size: 13 residues. Trimming stripped 6 bases from V and 3 bases from J, with 9 bases between. This chain's CDR3 is CAIREDSYNEQFF. CDR3 in DNA: TGTGCCATCAGGGAGGACAGCTACAATGAGCAGTTCTTC.